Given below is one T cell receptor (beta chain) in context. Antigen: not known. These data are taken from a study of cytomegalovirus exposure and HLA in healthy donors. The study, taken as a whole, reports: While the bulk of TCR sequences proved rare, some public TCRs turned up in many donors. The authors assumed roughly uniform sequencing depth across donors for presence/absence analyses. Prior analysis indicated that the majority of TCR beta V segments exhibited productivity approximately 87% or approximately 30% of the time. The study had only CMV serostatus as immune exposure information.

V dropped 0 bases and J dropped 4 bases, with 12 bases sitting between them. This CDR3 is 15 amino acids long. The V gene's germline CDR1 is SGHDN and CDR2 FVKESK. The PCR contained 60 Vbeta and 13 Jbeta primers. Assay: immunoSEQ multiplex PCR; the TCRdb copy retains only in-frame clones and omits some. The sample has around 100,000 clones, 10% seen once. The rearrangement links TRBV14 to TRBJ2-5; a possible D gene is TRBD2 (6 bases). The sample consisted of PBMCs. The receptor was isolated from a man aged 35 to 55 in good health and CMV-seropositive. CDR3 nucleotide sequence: TGTGCCAGCAGCCAAGATGTGGGGGGTCGAGAGACCCAGTACTTC. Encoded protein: CASSQDVGGRETQYF.